This T cell receptor beta chain is from a study of T cell repertoires in cytomegalovirus infection. MiXCR, applied by TCRdb to the reads, yields one record per CDR3 protein. The table includes about 500,000 distinct CDR3 sequences, 30% to 40% detected once. As concerns this clonotype: Its antigen is as yet unknown.

The specimen was cultured PBMCs, collected from culture after CMV antigen stimulation. The TCR originated in a human donor in good health (CMV status not recorded). Some clones in this sample may be carry-over from other donors' samples.

Here the CDR3 reads CSAAPGGGETQYF. The DNA of the CDR3 is TGCAGTGCTGCCCCAGGGGGCGGAGAGACCCAGTACTTC. The chain joins TRBV20-1 to TRBJ2-5; 8 nucleotides align to TRBD1. The junction had 6 bases not matched to a gene; V was cut back by 5 bases and J by 4 bases. Germline V CDR1 and CDR2: DFQATT, SNEGSKA (reference sequence). The CDR3 has 13 amino acids.